The 21 T cell receptor beta chains listed next were all sequenced from one sample in a study of glioma-infiltrating T cells after dendritic cell vaccination. Generated by immunoSEQ multiplex PCR, the TCRdb table keeps only in-frame clones and is missing some. The sample lists tens of thousands of clones; about 80% were seen once. The source was blood, collected before dendritic cell vaccination. All receptors derive from a human donor with glioblastoma.

This clone showed up just a few times. The CDR3 region is CASSRGGEPGNTIYF. The CDR3 coding sequence is TGTGCCAGCAGCCGCGGGGGGGAGCCGGGAAACACCATATATTTT. This sequence joins TRBV7-8 and TRBJ1-3; maybe TRBD1 (5 bases). The germline V gene has CDR1 SGHVS and CDR2 FQNEAQ. The V end was cut by 5 bases, the J end by 4 bases, with 15 bases between. The CDR3 spans 15 residues.

Note on this clone: An end of the junction does not agree with germline; a read error may underlie this. The rearrangement uses TRBV5-1 and TRBJ1-4, with no clear D. Germline CDR1 is SGHRS and CDR2 is YFSETQ. There are 15 residues in the CDR3. The CDR3 spells CANSPSQATNEKLFF. DNA for the CDR3: TGCGCCAACAGCCCCTCACAAGCAACTAATGAAAAACTGTTTTTT.

The CDR3 sequence is CASIRTALGGYTF. The CDR3 DNA follows: TGTGCCAGCATCCGGACAGCGCTCGGTGGCTACACCTTC. The chain couples TRBV5-5 to TRBJ1-2; maybe TRBD1 (6 bases). The CDR3 length is 13 residues. Deletions cut 6 bases from V and 7 bases from J, with 16 bases between. The germline CDR1 and CDR2 sequences are SGHKS and YYEKEE (reference sequence).

The genes are TRBV7-2 and TRBJ2-5, with 7 positions matching TRBD2. V shed 2 bases and J 2 bases; nucleotides not matched to a gene: 2. The CDR3 has 14 amino acids. CDR1 is SGHTA and CDR2 is FQGNSA in the germline V gene. The CDR3 DNA reads TGTGCCAGCAGCTTATTTAGCGGGCAAGAGACCCAGTACTTC. Translated, it gives CASSLFSGQETQYF.

The CDR3 DNA reads as TGTGCCAGCAGCCCGTCAATGGGGACAGGTGGCAATGAGCAGTTCTTC. Its protein product is CASSPSMGTGGNEQFF. The chain uses TRBV7-9 and TRBJ2-1; TRBD1 matches 8 bases. Germline V gives CDR1 SEHNR, CDR2 FQNEAQ (reference sequence). This CDR3 is 16 amino acids long. With 5 bases clipped from V and 6 bases from J, the junction kept 12 bases outside the gene matches. The variable domain in full, with the rest retrieved from reference TRBV7-9 and TRBJ2-1, is DTGVSQNPRHKITKRGQNVTFRCDPISEHNRLYWYRQTLGQGPEFLTYFQNEAQLEKSRLLSDRFSAERPKGSFSTLEIQRTEQGDSAMYLCASSPSMGTGGNEQFFGPGTRLTVL.

This chain uses TRBV2 with TRBJ2-1; TRBD1 matches at 8 bases. CDR1 and CDR2 from the germline V gene are SNHLY and FYNNEI. The length of the CDR3 is 14 residues. With V trimmed by 7 bases and J by 14 bases, 16 bases remained unmatched. The CDR3 reads CASTVTGARPEEFF. Here the CDR3 DNA reads TGTGCCAGCACGGTGACAGGGGCGAGACCCGAGGAGTTCTTC.

The chain has TRBV19 and TRBJ1-2, with 7 nucleotides matching TRBD1. Germline values: CDR1 LNHDA, CDR2 SQIVND (reference sequence). The CDR3 is 15 amino acids. After removal of 5 bases from V and 6 bases from J, the junction contained 12 bases not matched to a gene. The CDR3 region is CASSLRQGTGDGYTF. The CDR3 region has the DNA TGTGCCAGTAGTCTCCGACAGGGAACGGGAGATGGCTACACCTTC.

The rearrangement uses TRBV6-5 and TRBJ2-7; 7 bases are shared with TRBD1. Germline assignment: CDR1 MNHEY and CDR2 SVGAGI. Trimming cost V 4 bases and J 3 bases; bases outside gene matches: 3. The CDR3 totals 13 residues. CDR3 region: CASSSGTVYEQYF. CDR3 nucleotides: TGTGCCAGCAGTTCCGGGACAGTCTACGAGCAGTACTTC.

J is TRBJ2-1 and V is TRBV2, with TRBD2 as a possible D gene (5 bases). Germline lookup yields CDR1 SNHLY and CDR2 FYNNEI. Trimming removed 8 bases from V and 9 bases from J, with 14 bases in between. The CDR3 has 12 amino acids. CDR3 in DNA: TGTGCCAGCTACCTACGGGGTGGTGAGCAGTTCTTC. It is translated as CASYLRGGEQFF.

This clone occurred a few times. This chain links TRBV7-2 with TRBJ2-1, with D possibly being TRBD2 (6 bases). This CDR3 spans 17 amino acids. The ends were cut back, 5 bases at V and 4 bases at J, with 21 bases in the middle. Germline CDR1 SGHTA, CDR2 FQGNSA. In DNA form, the CDR3 reads TGTGCCAGCAGCCGAGACGCCACGGGACTCCTATACAATGAGCAGTTCTTC. It encodes CASSRDATGLLYNEQFF.

This clone was recorded a few times. CDR3 residues: CASSNGLDYGYTF. In DNA, the CDR3 is TGTGCCAGCAGCAACGGCCTAGACTATGGCTACACCTTC. This chain uses TRBV11-2 with TRBJ1-2; no definite D call. V lost 5 bases and J 3 bases, leaving 10 bases between the germline ends. CDR3 length: 13 residues. CDR1 SGHAT and CDR2 FQNNGV come from the germline V gene.

This rearrangement joins TRBV18 to TRBJ2-1; D might be TRBD2 (6 bases). V lost 2 bases and J lost 6, with 20 bases in between. The CDR3 loop spans 17 amino acids. The germline gives CDR1 KGHSH, CDR2 LQKENI. The CDR3 spells CASSPSSGPAGFNEQFF. CDR3 sequence (DNA): TGTGCCAGCTCACCAAGTTCAGGGCCCGCGGGATTCAATGAGCAGTTCTTC.

This clone was recorded a few times. This chain joins TRBV10-3 and TRBJ1-3, with 8 bases aligning to TRBD1. This CDR3 has 15 residues. The V gene's germline CDR1 is ENHRY and CDR2 SYGVKD. V dropped 6 bases and J dropped 4; count of bases not matched to a gene: 8. The CDR3 reads CAISGTGTGGNTIYF. CDR3 in DNA: TGTGCCATCAGCGGGACCGGGACAGGAGGAAACACCATATATTTT.

The chain employs TRBV5-1 and TRBJ2-3, with TRBD2 matching over 9 bases. CDR3 length equals 16 residues. Per the germline V gene, CDR1 is SGHRS and CDR2 is YFSETQ. The V gene end was trimmed by 0 bases and the J gene end by 2 bases; junction bases not matched to a gene: 4. CDR3 residues: CASSLASSGDTDTQYF. The CDR3 DNA is TGCGCCAGCAGCTTGGCGTCTAGCGGGGACACAGATACGCAGTATTTT.

This clone is medium-sized. The gene calls are TRBV6-5 and TRBJ2-7; D unresolved. Germline V gene data show CDR1 as MNHEY and CDR2 as SVGAGI. The V end was cut by 0 bases, the J end by 3 bases, with 6 bases between. The CDR3 has 13 amino acids. CDR3 region: CASSYSRGYEQYV. CDR3 nucleotide sequence: TGTGCCAGCAGTTACTCGAGAGGCTACGAGCAGTACGTC.

The table lists this clone with a few counts. This rearrangement joins TRBV6-1 to TRBJ2-7, with D tentatively TRBD1 (6 bases). The germline V and J ends were trimmed by 3 bases and 9 bases, with 15 bases remaining between them. The CDR3 has 13 amino acids. In germline, CDR1 is MNHNS, CDR2 SASEGT. CDR3 sequence reads: CASSEATGWGQYV. DNA of the CDR3: TGTGCCAGCAGTGAGGCTACAGGGTGGGGGCAGTACGTC.

The V gene is TRBV27, the J gene TRBJ1-1, with D possibly being TRBD1 (5 bases). V was shortened by 7 bases and J by 3 bases, with 18 bases between the two germline ends. The V gene's germline CDR1 is MNHEY and CDR2 SMNVEV (reference sequence). This CDR3 has 15 residues. In DNA form, the CDR3 reads TGTGCCAGCATCCGGGGGTTTGGTATGGACACTGAAGCTTTCTTT. Its translation: CASIRGFGMDTEAFF.

This clone has only a few counts. A junction boundary mismatches the germline segment, possibly from a read error. The chain uses TRBV5-4 and TRBJ1-1; perhaps TRBD1 as D (6 bases). This CDR3 spans 16 amino acids. Germline CDR1 is SGHNT and CDR2 is YYREEE (reference sequence). Here the CDR3 reads CASSLGGSGMNTEAFF. DNA for the CDR3: TGTGCCAGCAGTTTGGGGGGCTCTGGGATGAACACTGAAGCTTTCTTT.

The chain has TRBV18 and TRBJ2-5; no firm D call. V lost 2 bases and J lost 4, with 8 bases in between. This CDR3 is 13 amino acids long. Germline-derived CDR1 and CDR2 are KGHSH and LQKENI. The CDR3: CASSPVSRETQYF. In nucleotides, the CDR3 is TGTGCCAGCTCACCAGTAAGCCGAGAGACCCAGTACTTC.

The chain uses TRBV2 and TRBJ2-2; 11 nucleotides agree with TRBD2. The CDR3 consists of 15 residues. Germline CDR1 reads SNHLY; CDR2 reads FYNNEI. The junction had 5 bases not matched to a gene; V was cut back by 4 bases and J by 7 bases. Here the CDR3 DNA reads TGTGCCAGCAGTGTGGGACTAGCGGATGGCGGGGAGCTGTTTTTT. It translates to CASSVGLADGGELFF.

The V gene is TRBV19, the J gene TRBJ1-5; TRBD1 agrees at 8 bases. Germline V gene sequence: CDR1 LNHDA, CDR2 SQIVND (reference sequence). The CDR3 is made up of 15 amino acids. Losses at the gene ends were 6 bases for V and 2 bases for J; bases not matched to a gene: 6. CDR3 sequence reads: CASSSTGGGNQPQHF. CDR3 DNA: TGTGCCAGTAGCTCTACAGGGGGTGGCAATCAGCCCCAGCATTTT.